This T cell receptor (beta chain) was identified in a study of blood T cell repertoires in COVID-19. Germline assignment: CDR1 MNHEY and CDR2 SVGAGI. This CDR3 comprises 15 residues. V shed 8 bases and J shed 0 bases, with 14 bases lying between them. Here immunoSEQ multiplex PCR was the method, and the copy in TCRdb shows in-frame clones only, minus some. The sample contains about 280,000 clones, approximately 85% of which appear only once. The rearrangement joins TRBV6-5 to TRBJ2-1, with a weak D call TRBD1 (5 bases). Sequencing used peripheral blood. The TCR sequence derives from a man in his fifties or sixties with active or convalescent COVID-19. The CDR3 nucleotides are TGTGCCAGCGGTCCTGACAGCCCCTCCTACAATGAGCAGTTCTTC. It specifies CASGPDSPSYNEQFF.